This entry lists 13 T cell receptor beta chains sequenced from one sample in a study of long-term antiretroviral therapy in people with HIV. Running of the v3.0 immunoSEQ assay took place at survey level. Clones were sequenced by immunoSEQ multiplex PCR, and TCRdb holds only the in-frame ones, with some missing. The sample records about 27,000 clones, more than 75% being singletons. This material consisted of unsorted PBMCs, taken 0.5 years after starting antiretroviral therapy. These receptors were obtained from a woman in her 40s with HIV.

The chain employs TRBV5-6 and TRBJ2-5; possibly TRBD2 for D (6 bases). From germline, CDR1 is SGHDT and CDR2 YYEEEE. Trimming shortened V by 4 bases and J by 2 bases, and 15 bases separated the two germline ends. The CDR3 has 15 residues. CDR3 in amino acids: CASSLTMGGQETQYF. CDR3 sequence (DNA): TGTGCCAGCAGCCTCACCATGGGGGGTCAAGAGACCCAGTACTTC.

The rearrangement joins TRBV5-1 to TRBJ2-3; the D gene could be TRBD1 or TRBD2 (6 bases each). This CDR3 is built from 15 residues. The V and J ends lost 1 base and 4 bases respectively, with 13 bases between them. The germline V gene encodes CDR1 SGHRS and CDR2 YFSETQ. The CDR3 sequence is CASSLYGGGSDTQYF. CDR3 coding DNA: TGCGCCAGCAGCTTGTACGGGGGCGGGTCAGATACGCAGTATTTT.

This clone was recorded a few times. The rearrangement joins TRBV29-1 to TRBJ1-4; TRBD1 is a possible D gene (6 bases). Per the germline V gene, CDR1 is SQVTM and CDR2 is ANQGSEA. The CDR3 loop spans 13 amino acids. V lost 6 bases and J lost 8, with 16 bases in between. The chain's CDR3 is CSVFTGTDEKLFF. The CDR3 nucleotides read TGCAGCGTATTTACAGGGACGGACGAAAAACTGTTTTTT.

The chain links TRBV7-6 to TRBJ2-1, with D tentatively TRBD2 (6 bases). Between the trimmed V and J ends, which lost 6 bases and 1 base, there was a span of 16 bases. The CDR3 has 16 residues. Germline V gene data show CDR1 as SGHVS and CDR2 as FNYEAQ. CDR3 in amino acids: CASSLLLARSYNEQFF. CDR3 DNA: TGTGCCAGCAGTCTGCTTCTAGCGCGATCCTACAATGAGCAGTTCTTC.

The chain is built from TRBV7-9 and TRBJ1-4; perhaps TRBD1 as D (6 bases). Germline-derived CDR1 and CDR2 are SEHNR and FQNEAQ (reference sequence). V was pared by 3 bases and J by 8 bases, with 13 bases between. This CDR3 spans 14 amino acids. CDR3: CASSFLSQGEKLFF. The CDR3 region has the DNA TGTGCCAGCAGCTTCCTTTCCCAGGGGGAAAAACTGTTTTTT.

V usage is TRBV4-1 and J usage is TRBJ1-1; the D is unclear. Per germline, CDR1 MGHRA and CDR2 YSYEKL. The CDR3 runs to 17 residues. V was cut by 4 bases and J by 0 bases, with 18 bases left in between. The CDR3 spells CASSPIGRSYMNTEAFF. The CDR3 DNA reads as TGCGCCAGCAGCCCAATTGGACGGTCCTACATGAACACTGAAGCTTTCTTT.

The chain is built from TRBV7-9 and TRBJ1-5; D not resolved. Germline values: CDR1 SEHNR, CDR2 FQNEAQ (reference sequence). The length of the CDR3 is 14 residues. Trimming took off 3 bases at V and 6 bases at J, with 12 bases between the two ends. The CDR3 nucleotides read TGTGCCAGCAGCTTTGCGGGTGGCGGTCAGCCCCAGCATTTT. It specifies CASSFAGGGQPQHF.

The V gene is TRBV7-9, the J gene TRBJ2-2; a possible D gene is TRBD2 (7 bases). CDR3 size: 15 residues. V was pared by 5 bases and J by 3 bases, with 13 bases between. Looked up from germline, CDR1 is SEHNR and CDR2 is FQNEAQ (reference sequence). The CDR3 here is CASSRGGGDTGELFF. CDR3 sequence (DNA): TGTGCCAGCAGCCGAGGGGGGGGAGACACCGGGGAGCTGTTTTTT.

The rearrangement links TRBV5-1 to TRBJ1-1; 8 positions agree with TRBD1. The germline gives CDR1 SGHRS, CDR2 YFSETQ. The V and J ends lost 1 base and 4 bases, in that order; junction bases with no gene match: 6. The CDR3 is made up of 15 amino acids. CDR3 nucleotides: TGCGCCAGCAGCTTGAGGACAGGGTTTGGCACTGAAGCTTTCTTT. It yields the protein CASSLRTGFGTEAFF.

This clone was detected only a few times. The CDR3 bases are TGTGCCTGGAGTGGAAACAGGGGATCTGCAGATACGCAGTATTTT. Translated: CAWSGNRGSADTQYF. The chain combines TRBV30 with TRBJ2-3; 7 bases are a match to TRBD1. There are 15 residues in the CDR3. CDR1 is GTSNPN and CDR2 is SVGIG in the germline V gene (reference sequence). After removal of 1 base from V and 4 bases from J, the junction contained 8 bases not matched to a gene.

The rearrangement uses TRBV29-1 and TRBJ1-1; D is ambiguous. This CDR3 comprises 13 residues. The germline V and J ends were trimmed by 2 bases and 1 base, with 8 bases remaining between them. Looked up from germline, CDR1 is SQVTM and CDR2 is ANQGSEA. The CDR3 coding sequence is TGCAGCGTTGAATTCGGCAGGAACACTGAAGCTTTCTTT. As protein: CSVEFGRNTEAFF.

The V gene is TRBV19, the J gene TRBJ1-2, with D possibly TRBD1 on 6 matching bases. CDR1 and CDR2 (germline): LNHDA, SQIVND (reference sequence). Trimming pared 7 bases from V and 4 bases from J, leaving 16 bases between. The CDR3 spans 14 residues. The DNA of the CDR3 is TGTGCCAGTACTGACAGGAACCCCCGCTATGGCTACACCTTC. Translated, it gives CASTDRNPRYGYTF. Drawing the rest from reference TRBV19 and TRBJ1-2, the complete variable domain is DGGITQSPKYLFRKEGQNVTLSCEQNLNHDAMYWYRQDPGQGLRLIYYSQIVNDFQKGDIAEGYSVSREKKESFPLTVTSAQKNPTAFYLCASTDRNPRYGYTFGSGTRLTVV.

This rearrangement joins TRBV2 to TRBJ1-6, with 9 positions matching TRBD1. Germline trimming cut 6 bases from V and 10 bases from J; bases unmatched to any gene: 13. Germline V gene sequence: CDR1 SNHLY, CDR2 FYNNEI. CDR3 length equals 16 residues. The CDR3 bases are TGTGCCAGCAGCACAAGGACAGGGGTGTTGGGATCACCCCTCCACTTT. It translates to CASSTRTGVLGSPLHF. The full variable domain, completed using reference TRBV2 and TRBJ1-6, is EPEVTQTPSHQVTQMGQEVILRCVPISNHLYFYWYRQILGQKVEFLVSFYNNEISEKSEIFDDQFSVERPDGSNFTLKIRSTKLEDSAMYFCASSTRTGVLGSPLHFGNGTRLTVT.